This T cell receptor beta chain was obtained from a study of regulatory T cells in long-lasting Graves disease. The table lists this clonotype with many counts. The antigen is not known. Combining iRepertoire HTBI primers with Arm-PCR of CDR3 regions, the authors built TCR beta libraries. TCRdb re-called the multiplex PCR reads with MiXCR, one entry per CDR3 protein. The sample consists of 400,000 to 500,000 distinct CDR3 sequences, approximately 23% of them appearing once. Study-level points and caveats: Only a small sample size was used, which may have cut accuracy. Preferential use of TRBV28, TRBJ1-2 and TRBJ2-5 was seen in persistent disease.

V lost 5 bases and J 7 bases, leaving 11 bases between the germline ends. Germline CDR1 and CDR2: SGHVS and FQNEAQ. This CDR3 spans 12 amino acids. Time point of the sample: persistent/refractory GD, antithyroid drugs over 5 years with positive TRAb. The TCR library was made from RNA extracted from PBMCs. The rearrangement joins TRBV7-8 to TRBJ1-2; D may be TRBD1 (5 bases). The input for sequencing was peripheral blood mononuclear cells (PBMCs), taken when the disease was refractory, from a patient treated with antithyroid drugs. The sequence was obtained from a female donor with Graves disease. Here the CDR3 DNA reads TGTGCCAGCAGCCCGGGGACTACTGGCTACACCTTC. The encoded protein is CASSPGTTGYTF.